These 18 T cell receptor beta chains came from one sample sequenced in a study of response to subunit inactivated influenza vaccine. TCRdb reprocessed the RT-PCR reads with MiXCR, giving one entry per CDR3 protein. The table records fewer than 550,000 distinct CDR3 sequences, 25% of them present only once. The input for sequencing was CD4+ T cells sorted from PBMCs, taken around 5 days after vaccination. These receptors were collected from a man aged 50 or older who received an inactivated influenza vaccine.

V usage is TRBV5-1 and J usage is TRBJ1-2; 8 bases match TRBD1. Looked up from germline, CDR1 is SGHRS and CDR2 is YFSETQ. The V gene end was trimmed by 4 bases and the J gene end by 5 bases; junction bases not matched to a gene: 7. This CDR3 is built from 14 residues. As DNA, the CDR3 is TGCGCCAGCAGCGAAGGACAGGGAAGATATGGCTACACCTTC. This encodes CASSEGQGRYGYTF.

This clonotype was detected only a few times. This chain joins TRBV10-3 and TRBJ2-2; D is perhaps TRBD1 or TRBD2 (6 bases each). Per the germline V gene, CDR1 is ENHRY and CDR2 is SYGVKD. This CDR3 is 11 amino acids long. Trimming took off 8 bases at V and 6 bases at J, with 7 bases between the two ends. CDR3: CAIRGPGELFF. The DNA for the CDR3 is TGTGCCATCCGGGGGCCCGGGGAGCTGTTTTTT.

This clonotype was found a few times. This chain links TRBV5-1 with TRBJ2-7; tentatively, D is TRBD1 (7 bases). The germline V gene encodes CDR1 SGHRS and CDR2 YFSETQ. This CDR3 has 13 residues. The V end was cut by 6 bases, the J end by 2 bases, with 12 bases between. CDR3 coding DNA: TGCGCCAGCAAGCCAGGGGGGCCCTACGAGCAGTACTTC. Its protein product is CASKPGGPYEQYF.

The genes are TRBV20-1 and TRBJ2-3, with a possible D match to TRBD2 (5 bases). Germline CDR1 reads DFQATT; CDR2 reads SNEGSKA (reference sequence). With 1 base removed from V and 0 bases from J, the gap between germline ends came to 17 bases. The CDR3 runs to 17 residues. CDR3 in amino acids: CSARGVMRRTSTDTQYF. CDR3 bases: TGCAGTGCTAGAGGCGTCATGCGAAGGACTAGCACAGATACGCAGTATTTT.

The V and J genes are TRBV27 and TRBJ2-3, with D hard to call. This CDR3 is 13 amino acids long. CDR1 and CDR2 from the germline V gene are MNHEY and SMNVEV (reference sequence). V was shortened by 10 bases and J by 1 base, with 12 bases between the two germline ends. This chain's CDR3 is CATSTPGTDTQYF. The CDR3 nucleotides are TGTGCCACCTCCACCCCTGGCACAGATACGCAGTATTTT.

The J gene is TRBJ2-1, the V gene TRBV29-1; tentative D call: TRBD2 (6 bases). This CDR3 is built from 13 residues. From germline, CDR1 is SQVTM and CDR2 ANQGSEA. Trimming shortened V by 3 bases and J by 6 bases, and 12 bases separated the two germline ends. CDR3 in amino acids: CSVDPTSANEQFF. In DNA form, the CDR3 reads TGCAGCGTTGATCCGACTAGTGCCAATGAGCAGTTCTTC.

This chain joins TRBV5-1 and TRBJ1-2, with D maybe TRBD1 (5 bases). In germline, CDR1 is SGHRS, CDR2 YFSETQ. V was clipped by 3 bases and J by 3 bases, with 15 bases between them. The CDR3 sequence is 15 residues long. CDR3 bases: TGCGCCAGCAGCTCAGGGACCCCACGCGACTATGGCTACACCTTC. Protein: CASSSGTPRDYGYTF.

This clonotype showed up just a few times. The chain employs TRBV20-1 and TRBJ2-3; 7 bases are a match to TRBD1. CDR1 and CDR2 (germline): DFQATT, SNEGSKA (reference sequence). Losses at the gene ends were 7 bases for V and 3 bases for J; bases not matched to a gene: 7. The CDR3 extends over 13 amino acids. As DNA, the CDR3 is TGCAGTGTCGAGATCAGGGGGACAGATACGCAGTATTTT. Protein: CSVEIRGTDTQYF.

The chain joins TRBV20-1 to TRBJ2-7; the D is unclear. V shed 2 bases and J shed 2 bases, with 10 bases lying between them. This CDR3 is 13 amino acids long. Germline CDR1 is DFQATT and CDR2 is SNEGSKA (reference sequence). The CDR3 reads CSARRPQAYEQYF. CDR3 nucleotides: TGCAGTGCTAGAAGGCCCCAGGCCTACGAGCAGTACTTC.

The chain recombines TRBV29-1 with TRBJ2-3; 9 bases map to TRBD2. The CDR3 totals 16 residues. Germline assignment: CDR1 SQVTM and CDR2 ANQGSEA. The J segment lost 0 bases and the V segment lost 3 bases, leaving 7 bases of the junction unmatched. The CDR3 DNA follows: TGCAGCGTTGACGCCTCTAGCGGGGCCAGCACAGATACGCAGTATTTT. Translated, it gives CSVDASSGASTDTQYF.

The sample holds a few counts of this clonotype. The junction differs from germline at one of its ends, possibly a read error. The chain uses TRBV28 and TRBJ2-7; 9 bases map to TRBD2. This CDR3 comprises 14 residues. CDR1 and CDR2 (germline): MDHEN, SYDVKM. The CDR3 protein is CASSPQGLAYGQYF. The CDR3 DNA reads as TGTGCCAGCAGTCCACAGGGACTAGCTTACGGGCAGTACTTC.

This clonotype was detected only a few times. The genes are TRBV6-1 and TRBJ2-5, with D perhaps given as TRBD1 or TRBD2 (5 bases each). Germline loops: CDR1 MNHNS, CDR2 SASEGT. V shed 6 bases and J shed 1 base, with 12 bases lying between them. The CDR3 runs 14 residues. CDR3 sequence (DNA): TGTGCCAGCAGCCCCACCGGGGCCCAAGAGACCCAGTACTTC. Residues: CASSPTGAQETQYF.

This clonotype has ten or more counts. V gene TRBV12-3 or TRBV12-4 combines with J gene TRBJ1-6; no firm D call. Trimming removed 5 bases at V and 6 bases at J, with 11 bases between. The CDR3 is 14 residues long. The CDR3 bases are TGTGCCAGCAGTGCATCGGGCAGTAATTCACCCCTCCACTTT. It is translated as CASSASGSNSPLHF.

This clonotype turned up a few times. The gene calls are TRBV9 and TRBJ2-4; 13 nucleotides align to TRBD2. CDR1 SGDLS and CDR2 YYNGEE come from the germline V gene. V shed 4 bases, J shed 6 bases, and the junction held 7 bases outside the gene matches. This CDR3 is built from 16 residues. CDR3 residues: CASSPRLAGGSNIQYF. CDR3 coding DNA: TGTGCCAGCAGCCCCCGACTAGCGGGGGGATCAAACATTCAGTACTTC. Looking up the rest from reference TRBV9 and TRBJ2-4 gives the full variable domain: DSGVTQTPKHLITATGQRVTLRCSPRSGDLSVYWYQQSLDQGLQFLIQYYNGEERAKGNILERFSAQQFPDLHSELNLSSLELGDSALYFCASSPRLAGGSNIQYFGAGTRLSVL.

The sample holds a few counts of this clonotype. The chain is built from TRBV14 and TRBJ2-7; D not resolved. The germline CDR1 and CDR2 sequences are SGHDN and FVKESK. With 2 bases removed from V and 7 bases from J, the gap between germline ends came to 9 bases. The CDR3 runs 12 residues. CDR3 residues: CASSQFSGEQYF. DNA of the CDR3: TGTGCCAGCAGCCAATTCTCTGGGGAGCAGTACTTC.

This clonotype was detected a few times. This rearrangement joins TRBV27 to TRBJ2-4; perhaps TRBD1 as D (6 bases). Trimming took off 1 base at V and 1 base at J, with 14 bases between the two ends. Germline V lookup: CDR1 MNHEY, CDR2 SMNVEV (reference sequence). The CDR3 is made up of 17 amino acids. The DNA for the CDR3 is TGTGCCAGCAGTTTATTAGGGGCAGGGGCGGCCAAAAACATTCAGTACTTC. Residues: CASSLLGAGAAKNIQYF.

This clonotype showed up just a few times. This chain uses TRBV3-1 with TRBJ1-6, with D tentatively TRBD1 (5 bases). The length of the CDR3 is 15 residues. V lost 4 bases and J lost 7, with 14 bases in between. The germline V gene has CDR1 LGHDT and CDR2 YNNKEL (reference sequence). The CDR3 nucleotides are TGTGCCAGCAGCCCAAGACAGATGGGCAATTCACCCCTCCACTTT. Its translation is CASSPRQMGNSPLHF.

The genes are TRBV29-1 and TRBJ2-5; no firm D call. V lost 2 bases and J 2 bases, leaving 6 bases between the germline ends. Germline V gene sequence: CDR1 SQVTM, CDR2 ANQGSEA. CDR3 length: 12 residues. CDR3 nucleotide sequence: TGCAGCGTTGAAAACAGACAAGAGACCCAGTACTTC. Residues: CSVENRQETQYF. Based on the CDR3 plus reference TRBV29-1 and TRBJ2-5, the full variable domain is SAVISQKPSRDICQRGTSLTIQCQVDSQVTMMFWYRQQPGQSLTLIATANQGSEATYESGFVIDKFPISRPNLTFSTLTVSNMSPEDSSIYLCSVENRQETQYFGPGTRLLVL.